In this sample, the clone carrying this T cell receptor beta chain turned up a few times. Antigen unknown. From the reads, TCRdb called clonotypes with MiXCR, one entry per CDR3 protein. The sample gives more than 250,000 distinct CDR3 sequences, 25% of which show up once; 10% to 15% is in the top ten. V was pared by 8 bases and J by 8 bases, with 7 bases between. Germline values: CDR1 SGHAT, CDR2 FQNNGV. This CDR3 is 10 amino acids long. This entry is derived from a study of T cell repertoires in cytomegalovirus infection. This TCR was sampled from a human donor in good health (CMV status not recorded). Some clones in this sample may be carry-over from other donors' samples. Sequenced here: cultured PBMCs, sampled from culture after CMV antigen stimulation. The chain combines TRBV11-2 with TRBJ2-1; D remains ambiguous. The CDR3 DNA follows: TGTGCCAGCCGTCTAGATGAGCAGTTCTTC. Translating it yields CASRLDEQFF.